This T cell receptor (beta chain) was recorded in a study of T cells in Graves' hyperthyroidism and ophthalmopathy. CDR1 and CDR2 (germline): DFQATT, SNEGSKA (reference sequence). The CDR3 runs 15 residues. Trimming removed 6 bases from V and 1 base from J, with 15 bases in between. Amplification of TCR beta CDR3 regions used RNA as the template. HTBI primers were used for first-round RT-PCR of the TCR CDR3. TCRdb fed the multiplex PCR reads into MiXCR, producing one record per CDR3 protein. The sample records about 610,000 distinct CDR3 sequences, roughly 14% being singletons. This chain connects TRBV20-1 to TRBJ2-2, with D unresolved. The sequence was obtained from a woman in her thirties or forties with Graves' ophthalmopathy. What was sequenced was blood. The CDR3 spells CSAPDFARNTGELFF. CDR3 nucleotide sequence: TGCAGTGCCCCCGATTTCGCCAGGAACACCGGGGAGCTGTTTTTT.